Given below is one TCR beta chain in context. What it binds is not known. Several immunoSEQ 96-well plates shared each subset's DNA, each plate a replicate. The assay was immunoSEQ multiplex PCR, and TCRdb's table has in-frame clones only and misses some. Of around 2,000,000 clones detected, more than 85% appear once; the ten largest clones hold 1.5% to 2%. V was cut by 4 bases and J by 2 bases, with 9 bases left in between. CDR1 and CDR2 (germline): SEHNR, FQNEAQ (reference sequence). This CDR3 comprises 13 residues. The data were obtained in a study of shared clonotypes between healthy human individuals. About the research overall: The study drew on two women and three men aged 18 to 49 as donors. Overall study results and limits: Non-shared clonotypes had lower generation probabilities than clonotypes shared by all four sorted-subset donors.

Only CD45RO-negative cells positively selected for CCR7 counted as naive CD8 cells, so terminally differentiated effector memory CD45RA+ cells were excluded. The chain uses TRBV7-9 and TRBJ2-7; D ambiguous. The TCR was taken from a man between 18 and 35 years old in good health. Some clones in this sample may be carry-over from other donors' samples. Sequenced: naive CD8+ T cells from PBMCs. CDR3 loop: CASSYHSTYEQYF. CDR3 nucleotides: TGTGCCAGCAGCTACCACAGTACCTACGAGCAGTACTTC. Supplemented by reference TRBV7-9 and TRBJ2-7, the full variable domain reads DTGVSQNPRHKITKRGQNVTFRCDPISEHNRLYWYRQTLGQGPEFLTYFQNEAQLEKSRLLSDRFSAERPKGSFSTLEIQRTEQGDSAMYLCASSYHSTYEQYFGPGTRLTVT.